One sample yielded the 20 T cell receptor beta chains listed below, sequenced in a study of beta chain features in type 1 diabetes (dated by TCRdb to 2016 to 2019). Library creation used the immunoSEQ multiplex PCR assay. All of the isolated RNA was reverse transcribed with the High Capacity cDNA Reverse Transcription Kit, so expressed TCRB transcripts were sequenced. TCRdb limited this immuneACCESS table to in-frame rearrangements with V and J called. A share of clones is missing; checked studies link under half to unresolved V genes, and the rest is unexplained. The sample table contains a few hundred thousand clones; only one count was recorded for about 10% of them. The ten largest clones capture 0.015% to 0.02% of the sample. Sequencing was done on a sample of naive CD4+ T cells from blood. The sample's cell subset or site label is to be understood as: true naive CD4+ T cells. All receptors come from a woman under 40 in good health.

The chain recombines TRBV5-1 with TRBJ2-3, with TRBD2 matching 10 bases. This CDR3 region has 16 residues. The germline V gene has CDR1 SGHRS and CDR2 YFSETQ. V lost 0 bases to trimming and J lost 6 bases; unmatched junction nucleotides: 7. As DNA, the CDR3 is TGCGCCAGCAGCTTGGGGCTAGCGGGAGTAGGGGATACGCAGTATTTT. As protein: CASSLGLAGVGDTQYF.

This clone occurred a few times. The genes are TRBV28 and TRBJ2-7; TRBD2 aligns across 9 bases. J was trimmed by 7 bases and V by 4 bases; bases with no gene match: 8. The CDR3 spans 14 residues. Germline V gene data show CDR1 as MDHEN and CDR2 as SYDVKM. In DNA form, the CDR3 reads TGTGCCAGCAGTTCTCTAGCGGGACCCGGGGAGCAGTACTTC. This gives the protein CASSSLAGPGEQYF.

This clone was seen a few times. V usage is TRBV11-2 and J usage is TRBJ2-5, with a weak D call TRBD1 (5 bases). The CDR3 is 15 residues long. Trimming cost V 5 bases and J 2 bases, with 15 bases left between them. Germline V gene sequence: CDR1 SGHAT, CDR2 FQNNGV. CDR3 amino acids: CASSPLWGRQETQYF. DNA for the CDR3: TGTGCCAGCAGCCCCTTATGGGGCCGACAAGAGACCCAGTACTTC.

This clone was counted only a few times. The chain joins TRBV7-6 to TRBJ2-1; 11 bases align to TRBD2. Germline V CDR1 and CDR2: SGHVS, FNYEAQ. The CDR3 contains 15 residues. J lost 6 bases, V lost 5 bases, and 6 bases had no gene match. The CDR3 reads CASSIGTSGANEQFF. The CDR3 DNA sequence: TGTGCCAGCAGCATCGGGACTAGCGGAGCCAATGAGCAGTTCTTC.

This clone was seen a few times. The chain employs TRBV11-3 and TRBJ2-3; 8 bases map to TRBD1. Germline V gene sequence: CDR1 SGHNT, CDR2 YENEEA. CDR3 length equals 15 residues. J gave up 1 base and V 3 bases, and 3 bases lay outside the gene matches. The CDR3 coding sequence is TGTGCCAGCAGCTTTGGGACAGGCGGCACAGATACGCAGTATTTT. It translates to CASSFGTGGTDTQYF.

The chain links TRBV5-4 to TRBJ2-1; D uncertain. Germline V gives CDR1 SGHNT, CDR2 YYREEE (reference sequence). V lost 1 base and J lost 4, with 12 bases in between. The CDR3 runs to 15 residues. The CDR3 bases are TGTGCCAGCAGCTTGAGTTCTAGTGGGTACAATGAGCAGTTCTTC. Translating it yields CASSLSSSGYNEQFF.

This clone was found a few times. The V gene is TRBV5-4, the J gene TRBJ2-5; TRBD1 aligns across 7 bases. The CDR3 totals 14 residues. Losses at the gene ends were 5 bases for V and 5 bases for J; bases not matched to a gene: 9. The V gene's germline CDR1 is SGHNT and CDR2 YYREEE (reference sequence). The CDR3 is CASRPGQAGETQYF. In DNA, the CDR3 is TGTGCCAGCAGACCCGGACAGGCCGGGGAGACCCAGTACTTC.

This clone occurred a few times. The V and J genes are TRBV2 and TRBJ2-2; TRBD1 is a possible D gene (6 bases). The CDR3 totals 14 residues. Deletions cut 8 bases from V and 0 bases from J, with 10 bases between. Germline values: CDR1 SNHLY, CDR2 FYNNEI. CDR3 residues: CASVWGPNTGELFF. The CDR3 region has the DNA TGTGCCAGCGTCTGGGGGCCGAACACCGGGGAGCTGTTTTTT.

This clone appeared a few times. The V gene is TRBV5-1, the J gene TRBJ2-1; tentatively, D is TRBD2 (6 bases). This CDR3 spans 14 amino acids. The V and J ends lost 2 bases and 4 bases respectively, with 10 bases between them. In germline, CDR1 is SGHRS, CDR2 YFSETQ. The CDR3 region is CASSLRGTYNEQFF. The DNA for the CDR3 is TGCGCCAGCAGCTTACGCGGGACTTACAATGAGCAGTTCTTC.

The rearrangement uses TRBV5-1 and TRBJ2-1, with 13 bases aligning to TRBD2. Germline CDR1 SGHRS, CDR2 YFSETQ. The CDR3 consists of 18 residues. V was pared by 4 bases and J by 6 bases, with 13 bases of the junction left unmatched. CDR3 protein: CASSQLAGGPSSSNEQFF. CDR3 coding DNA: TGCGCCAGCAGCCAACTAGCGGGAGGGCCTTCGAGCTCCAATGAGCAGTTCTTC.

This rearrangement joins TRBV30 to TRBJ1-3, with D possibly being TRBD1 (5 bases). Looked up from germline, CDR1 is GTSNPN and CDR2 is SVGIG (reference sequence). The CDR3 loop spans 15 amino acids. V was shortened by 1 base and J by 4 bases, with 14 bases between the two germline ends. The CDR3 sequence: CAWSAPWGQGNTIYF. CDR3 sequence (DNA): TGTGCCTGGAGTGCACCCTGGGGCCAAGGAAACACCATATATTTT.

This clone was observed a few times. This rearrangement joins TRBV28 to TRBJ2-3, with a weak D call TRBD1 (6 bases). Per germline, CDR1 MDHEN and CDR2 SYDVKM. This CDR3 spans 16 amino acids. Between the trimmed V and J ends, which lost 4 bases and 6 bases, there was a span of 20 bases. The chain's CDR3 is CASSSTPLNREDTQYF. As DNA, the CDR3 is TGTGCCAGCAGTTCGACCCCGCTCAACAGGGAGGATACGCAGTATTTT. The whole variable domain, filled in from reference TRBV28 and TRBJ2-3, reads DVKVTQSSRYLVKRTGEKVFLECVQDMDHENMFWYRQDPGLGLRLIYFSYDVKMKEKGDIPEGYSVSREKKERFSLILESASTNQTSMYLCASSSTPLNREDTQYFGPGTRLTVL.

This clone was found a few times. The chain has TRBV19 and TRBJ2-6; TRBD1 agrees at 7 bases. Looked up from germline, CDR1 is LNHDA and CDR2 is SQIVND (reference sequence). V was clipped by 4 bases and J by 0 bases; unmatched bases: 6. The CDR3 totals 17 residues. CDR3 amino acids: CASSRGQFSSGANVLTF. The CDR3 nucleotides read TGTGCCAGTAGTAGGGGACAGTTCAGCTCTGGGGCCAACGTCCTGACTTTC.

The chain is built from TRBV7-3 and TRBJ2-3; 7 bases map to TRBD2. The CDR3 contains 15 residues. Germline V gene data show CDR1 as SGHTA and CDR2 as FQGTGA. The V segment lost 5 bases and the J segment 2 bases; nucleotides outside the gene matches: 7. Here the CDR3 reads CASSLTSANTDTQYF. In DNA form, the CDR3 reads TGTGCCAGCAGCCTTACTAGCGCAAACACAGATACGCAGTATTTT.

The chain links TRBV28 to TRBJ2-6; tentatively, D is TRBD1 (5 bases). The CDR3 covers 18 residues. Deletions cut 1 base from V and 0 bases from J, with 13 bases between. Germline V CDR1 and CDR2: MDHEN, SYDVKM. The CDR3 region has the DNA TGTGCCAGCAGTTTATTTAAGTTAGGGGACTCTGGGGCCAACGTCCTGACTTTC. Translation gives CASSLFKLGDSGANVLTF.

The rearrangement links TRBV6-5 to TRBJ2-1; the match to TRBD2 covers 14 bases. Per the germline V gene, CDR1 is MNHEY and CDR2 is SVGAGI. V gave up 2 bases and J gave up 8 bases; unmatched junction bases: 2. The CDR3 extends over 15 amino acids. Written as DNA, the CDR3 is TGTGCCAGCAGTTACGGACTAGCGGGAGGCTATGAGCAGTTCTTC. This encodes CASSYGLAGGYEQFF.

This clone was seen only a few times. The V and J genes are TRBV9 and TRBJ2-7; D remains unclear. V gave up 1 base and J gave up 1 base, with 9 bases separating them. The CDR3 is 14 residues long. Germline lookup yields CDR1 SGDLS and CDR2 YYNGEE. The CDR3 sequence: CASSVTSDSYEQYF. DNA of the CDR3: TGTGCCAGCAGCGTAACATCTGATTCCTACGAGCAGTACTTC.

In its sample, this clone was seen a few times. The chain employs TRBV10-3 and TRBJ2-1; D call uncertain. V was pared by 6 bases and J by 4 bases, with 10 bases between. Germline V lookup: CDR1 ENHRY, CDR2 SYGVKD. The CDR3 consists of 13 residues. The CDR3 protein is CAISDEEYNEQFF. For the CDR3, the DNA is TGTGCCATCAGCGACGAGGAGTACAATGAGCAGTTCTTC.

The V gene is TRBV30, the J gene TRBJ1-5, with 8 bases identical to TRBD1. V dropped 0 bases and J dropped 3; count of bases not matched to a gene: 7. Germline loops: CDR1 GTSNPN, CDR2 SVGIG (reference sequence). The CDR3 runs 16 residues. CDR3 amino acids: CAWSVQYRGSNQPQHF. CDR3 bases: TGTGCCTGGAGTGTACAGTACAGGGGGTCCAATCAGCCCCAGCATTTT.

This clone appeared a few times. As DNA, the CDR3 is TGTGCCAGCAGCCAAGGGGACAGGTTTTCAACGGACGAGCAGTACTTC. This codes for CASSQGDRFSTDEQYF. The J gene is TRBJ2-7, the V gene TRBV4-2; 8 bases line up with TRBD1. From germline, CDR1 is LGHNA and CDR2 YNFKEQ. The trim removed 1 base at V and 5 bases at J, leaving 10 bases unmatched. This CDR3 is 16 amino acids long.